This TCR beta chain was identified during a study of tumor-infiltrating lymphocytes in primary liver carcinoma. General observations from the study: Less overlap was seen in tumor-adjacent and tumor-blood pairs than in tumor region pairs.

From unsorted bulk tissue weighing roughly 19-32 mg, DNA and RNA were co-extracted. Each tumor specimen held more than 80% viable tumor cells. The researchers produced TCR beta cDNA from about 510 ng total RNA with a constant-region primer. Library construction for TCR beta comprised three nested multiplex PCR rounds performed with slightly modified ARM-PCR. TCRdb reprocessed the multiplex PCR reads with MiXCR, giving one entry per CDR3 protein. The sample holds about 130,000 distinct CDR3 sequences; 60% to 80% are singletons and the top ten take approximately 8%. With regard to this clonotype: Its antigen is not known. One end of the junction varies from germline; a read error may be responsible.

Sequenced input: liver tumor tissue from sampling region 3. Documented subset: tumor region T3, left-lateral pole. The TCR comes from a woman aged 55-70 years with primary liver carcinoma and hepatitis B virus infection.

This CDR3 is CASPGQGHDSYNEQSF. The CDR3 DNA sequence: TGTGCCAGCCCTGGACAGGGACACGACTCCTACAATGAGCAGTCCTTC. The V and J genes are TRBV6-1 and TRBJ2-1; 8 bases fit TRBD1. Germline-derived CDR1 and CDR2 are MNHNS and SASEGT. The CDR3 covers 16 residues.